This record covers a single T cell receptor beta chain. Its target antigen remains unknown. No much larger clone exists at a distance of one base, and base qualities are not known. For sequencing, an Illumina NovaSeq 6000 was employed. TCRalpha and TCRbeta cDNA libraries were built by 5'RACE with constant-segment primers, adding sample barcodes and unique molecular identifiers. Trizol reagent was used to extract RNA from every sample. Library amplification was performed in two PCR steps, and a second sample barcode and Illumina TruSeq adapters were introduced in the second step. The libraries were sequenced on an Illumina NovaSeq using 2 x 150 bp paired-end reads. The original methods were these. With migec v1.2.7, reads were demultiplexed and then collapsed into UMI-guided consensus sequences. Using mixcr v2.1.11, the UMI consensuses were aligned to TRA and TRB V and J templates and assembled into clonotypes. A clonotype was counted as expanded or contracted only if both edgeR and NoisET called the change significant, with noise models trained on biological replicates. For edgeR calls, the cutoffs were a false discovery rate-adjusted p below 0.01 and a log2 fold-change threshold of 1. As an exploratory analysis of dynamics, PCA with hierarchical clustering was applied to max-normalized trajectories of the 1000 most abundant clonotypes. Separately sequenced CD4+ and CD8+ repertoires were used to assign the CD4 or CD8 phenotype of responding clones. The public reads were reanalyzed by TCRdb: fastp trimming at Q25, MiXCR alignment, in-frame beta chains only. Rows are unified per CDR3 protein, each entry keeping the most common DNA and genes. The authors' filters were not applied to this entry. The sample table records 100,000 or so distinct CDR3 sequences; around 10% of these occur just once. Jointly, the top ten make up approximately 40% of the sample.

This sample was included in a study of T-cell memory formation after mild COVID-19 (dated by TCRdb to 2020 to 2023). About the investigation overall: TCR sequence clusters from the two donors were found to be largely donor specific. In two donors, T-cell clones that expanded and contracted after mild COVID-19 were tracked by sequencing TCRalpha and TCRbeta repertoires over time. The cohort comprised two young, previously healthy adult volunteers, one female and one male.

The investigation overall reported the following: Some responding clones were detected in pre-infection memory, suggesting pre-existing cross-reactive memory T cells joined the SARS-CoV-2 response. Contracting CD4+ clones turned up mainly in the CM and EM memory subsets, whereas EMRA was where CD8+ clones were enriched. Only a couple of mild cases were covered in the study, and larger cohorts including severe cases with pre-infection samples were considered necessary. Balanced CD4/CD8 phenotypes were observed for clones contracting from day 15 to 85, whereas a bias towards CD4+ was observed for a second wave of clones expanding from day 15 to 37. SARS-CoV-2 specificity was not confirmed for the second-wave clones peaking on day 37.

PBMCs were isolated by Ficoll-Paque density gradient centrifugation. The V end loses 3 bases and the J end loses 0 bases, and a stretch of 12 bases separates them. The cysteine opens and the phenylalanine closes a CDR3 of 15 amino acids. Of all the DNA, just the CDR3 is kept, 45 bases in frame from base 1. Taken from the germline V gene, the CDR1 and CDR2 loops are ENHRY and SYGVKD. The rearrangement combines TRBV10-3 with TRBJ2-7, and the D gene may be TRBD1, 6 bases matching. This TCR came from a young man who had mild COVID-19 (a few samples of this study predate the infection). The sample titles of this study are shuffled in the database, so cell type and time point are left out; the donor was told from shared clones. The sample consisted of PBMCs or a T cell subset sorted from them (not recorded which). Here is the DNA: TGTGCCATCAGTGATCAAACAGGGAGCTCCTACGAGCAGTACTTC. Its translation reads: CAISDQTGSSYEQYF.